What follows describes a single T cell receptor (beta chain). Antigen specificity is unknown. The data originate from a study of T cell repertoires in cytomegalovirus infection. Looking at the study overall: An indication of both CMV infection and matching HLA type came from public TCR beta signatures. Findings and caveats of the study: Identification of carriers of CMV plus the relevant HLA was performed using cumulative public TCR beta family frequency.

There are 14 residues in the CDR3. The V gene's germline CDR1 is DFQATT and CDR2 SNEGSKA (reference sequence). Trimming took 0 bases from V and 4 from J, leaving 7 bases between them. TCRdb re-derived calls from the reads in MiXCR, one entry per CDR3 protein. Of 400,000 or so distinct CDR3 sequences listed, roughly 30% were seen once; the top ten hold roughly 15%. The sample was PBMCs. This chain joins TRBV20-1 and TRBJ1-6, with D possibly being TRBD1 (5 bases). The clonotype originates from a human donor in good health (CMV status not recorded). Some clones in this sample may be carry-over from other donors' samples. CDR3 region: CSAREQGYNSPLHF. CDR3 DNA: TGCAGTGCTAGAGAGCAGGGTTATAATTCACCCCTCCACTTT.